The entry below gives a single T cell receptor beta chain sequence along with its context. Antigen: not known. Per germline, CDR1 LNHDA and CDR2 SQIVND (reference sequence). CDR3 size: 16 residues. Unmatched junction bases numbered 6, after V lost 3 bases and J lost 4 bases. Sequenced by immunoSEQ multiplex PCR; TCRdb stores in-frame clones only, minus some. The data contain about 100,000 clones, around 90% of them singletons. The data were obtained in a study of T cell responses to AZD1222 COVID-19 vaccine. General study points: With two AZD1222 doses given, Spike-specific TCR breadth and depth both rose. With dominance at 160-218 and 743-854, vaccine-associated CD4 TCRs spanned spike.

The chain has TRBV19 and TRBJ1-4, with TRBD1 matching over 9 bases. Sample: peripheral blood, taken on day 0 of AZD1222 vaccination. The sequence was collected from an adult in good health. The CDR3 bases are TGTGCCAGTAGTATTATTTGGGACAGGGTTAATGAAAAACTGTTTTTT. Translating it yields CASSIIWDRVNEKLFF.